This entry describes one TCR beta chain. The data derive from a study of blood T cell repertoires in COVID-19. Study summary: Sites across the United States, Italy and Spain contributed samples from acute and convalescent COVID-19.

As originally analysed: Amplification with reference gene primers provided the estimates of nucleated cell counts. Produced via immunoSEQ multiplex PCR; TCRdb's table is partial and in-frame only. The V and J calls and clone size come from that table; D and trimming were worked out from the DNA. The sample contains around 300,000 clones, about nine tenths of which appear only once. Unmatched junction bases numbered 5, after V lost 1 base and J lost 1 base. The CDR3 extends over 16 amino acids. Per the germline V gene, CDR1 is LNHNV and CDR2 is YYDKDF (reference sequence). The chain employs TRBV15 and TRBJ2-5; 8 positions match TRBD2. Sequenced sample: peripheral blood. The TCR sequence derives from a woman in her forties who had recovered from COVID-19. The CDR3 spells CATSRAAGEAQETQYF. The DNA for the CDR3 is TGTGCCACCAGCAGAGCAGCGGGAGAGGCCCAAGAGACCCAGTACTTC.